This T cell receptor (beta chain) was sequenced during a study of blood T cell repertoires in COVID-19. Assay: immunoSEQ multiplex PCR; the TCRdb copy retains only in-frame clones and omits some. The table lists over 80,000 clones, around 87% of them singletons, with just under 20% in the top ten. This clone has a single count. The CDR3 is made up of 15 amino acids. CDR1 and CDR2 from the germline V gene are KGHDR and SFDVKD. V shed 5 bases and J 0 bases; nucleotides not matched to a gene: 3. V and J are TRBV24-1 and TRBJ2-3; 8 positions agree with TRBD2. The source of this sequence is a human donor in a cohort sampled during active COVID-19. What was sequenced was peripheral blood. The CDR3 reads CATSGREVSTDTQYF. The CDR3 DNA reads as TGTGCCACCAGTGGGCGGGAGGTTAGCACAGATACGCAGTATTTT.